The rows below give T cell receptor beta chains drawn from one sample of a study of blood T cell repertoires in COVID-19. TCRdb keeps only in-frame clones here, not all; method: immunoSEQ multiplex PCR. The sample has a few hundred thousand clones, approximately 89% seen once. The sample consisted of peripheral blood. The receptor set was obtained from a woman aged 30 to 39 with COVID-19, enrolled during active disease. The CDR3 runs from the conserved cysteine through the conserved F or W. The D gene is left open where the match is weak. Clone sizes are given selectively: once, few, many, or a class where the clone is expanded.

D: .
size: .
J: TRBJ1-5
length: 13
V: TRBV7-6
CDR3: CASSRYPNQPQHF
DNA: TGTGCCAGCAGCCGGTATCCTAATCAGCCCCAGCATTTT

D: TRBD2
size: .
J: TRBJ2-4
length: 15
V: TRBV30
CDR3: CAWSVTSGFRNIQYF
DNA: TGTGCCTGGAGTGTGACTAGCGGGTTTAGGAACATTCAGTACTTC

D: TRBD1
size: .
J: TRBJ1-3
length: 16
V: TRBV6-5
CDR3: CASSYSRDRAGNTIYF
DNA: TGTGCCAGCAGTTACTCCCGGGACAGGGCAGGAAACACCATATATTTT

D: TRBD1
size: few
J: TRBJ2-2
length: 16
V: TRBV6-2/TRBV6-3
CDR3: CASSYSGRGNPGELFF
DNA: TGTGCCAGCAGTTACTCGGGCAGGGGGAACCCCGGGGAGCTGTTTTTT

D: .
size: .
J: TRBJ1-1
length: 12
V: TRBV9
CDR3: CASSVAEGEAFF
DNA: TGTGCCAGCAGCGTAGCTGAGGGTGAAGCTTTCTTT

D: TRBD1
size: once
J: TRBJ2-7
length: 16
V: TRBV30
CDR3: CAWSVRWGDREYEQYF
DNA: TGTGCCTGGAGTGTAAGGTGGGGGGACAGGGAATACGAGCAGTACTTC

D: .
size: .
J: TRBJ2-1
length: 14
V: TRBV6-5
CDR3: CASSRDSRYNEQFF
DNA: TGTGCCAGCAGTCGGGACTCCCGGTACAATGAGCAGTTCTTC

D: TRBD2
size: .
J: TRBJ2-4
length: 14
V: TRBV9
CDR3: CASSVGLPRNIQYF
DNA: TGTGCCAGCAGCGTGGGACTACCTCGGAACATTCAGTACTTC

D: .
size: few
J: TRBJ2-2
length: 13
V: TRBV29-1
CDR3: CSAGVRNTGELFF
DNA: TGCAGCGCGGGCGTTAGGAACACCGGGGAGCTGTTTTTT

D: TRBD1
size: .
J: TRBJ1-2
length: 14
V: TRBV7-3
CDR3: CASSPGQGWYGYTF
DNA: TGTGCCAGCAGCCCGGGACAGGGGTGGTATGGCTACACCTTC